This T cell receptor (beta chain) was sequenced in a study of naive and memory T cell subsets. Findings and limits, study-wide: From naive to CM, EM and EMRA, diversity decreased and Gini increased.

This CDR3 is 15 amino acids long. The germline gives CDR1 SGDLS, CDR2 YYNGEE. V was trimmed by 0 bases and J by 6 bases, leaving 14 bases between them. Cells stained for CD3, CD4, CD8, CD45RA, CD27 and viability were sorted into four CD45RA/CD27 subsets. This clonotype showed up many times. Its cognate antigen is unknown. An equimolar mix of two oligonucleotides served as the beta constant-region primer for TRBC1 and TRBC2. MiXCR was run by TCRdb on the UMI-ligation and nested PCR reads, yielding one entry per CDR3 protein. Found here are some 36,000 distinct CDR3 sequences, 10% to 15% of them singletons; the top ten hold 22%.

V gene TRBV9 combines with J gene TRBJ2-3; TRBD2 might be the D (5 bases). The material sequenced was effector memory CD4+ T cells from blood. Subset: effector memory, CD45RA- CD27-. The sequence was obtained from a human donor in good health. The CDR3 nucleotides are TGTGCCAGCAGCGTAGGTCCAGGAGGAAGGGATACGCAGTATTTT. It translates to CASSVGPGGRDTQYF.